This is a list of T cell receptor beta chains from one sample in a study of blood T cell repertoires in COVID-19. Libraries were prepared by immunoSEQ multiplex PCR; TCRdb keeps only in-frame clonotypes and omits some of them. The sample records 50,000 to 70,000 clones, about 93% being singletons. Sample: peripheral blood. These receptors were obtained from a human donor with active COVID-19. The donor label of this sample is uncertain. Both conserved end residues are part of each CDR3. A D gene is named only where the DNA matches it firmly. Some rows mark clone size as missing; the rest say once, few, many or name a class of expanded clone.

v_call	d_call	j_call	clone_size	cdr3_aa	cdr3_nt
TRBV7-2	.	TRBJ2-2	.	CASSKGGGDSGELFF	TGTGCCAGCAGCAAAGGAGGAGGGGACTCCGGGGAGCTGTTTTTT
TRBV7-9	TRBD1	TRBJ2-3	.	CASSTRQGRVDTQYF	TGTGCCAGCAGCACCCGACAGGGGCGGGTAGATACGCAGTATTTT
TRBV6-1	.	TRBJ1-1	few	CASSEDLWGGDTEAFF	TGTGCCAGCAGTGAAGATTTGTGGGGAGGTGACACTGAAGCTTTCTTT
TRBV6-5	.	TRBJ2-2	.	CASSQPGTGELFF	TGTGCCAGCAGTCAACCGGGAACCGGGGAGCTGTTTTTT
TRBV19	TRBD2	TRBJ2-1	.	CASSMSGAGAGSNEQFF	TGTGCCAGTAGTATGTCGGGAGCGGGGGCGGGAAGTAATGAGCAGTTCTTC
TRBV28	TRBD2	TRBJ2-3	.	CASSALPRVAGDWDTQYF	TGTGCCAGCAGTGCCCTTCCACGGGTAGCGGGAGATTGGGATACGCAGTATTTT
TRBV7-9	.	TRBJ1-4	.	CASSSVQGFYNEKLFF	TGTGCCAGCAGCTCAGTACAGGGTTTTTATAATGAAAAACTGTTTTTT
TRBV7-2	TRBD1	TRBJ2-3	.	CASRPMDGTGGPDTQYF	TGTGCCAGCAGACCAATGGACGGGACAGGGGGTCCCGATACGCAGTATTTT
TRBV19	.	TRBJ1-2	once	CASTSLESRLGGGYTF	TGTGCCAGTACCTCCTTAGAATCACGCTTAGGAGGTGGCTACACCTTC
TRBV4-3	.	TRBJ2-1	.	CASRGGAASSYNEQFF	TGCGCCAGCAGGGGGGGGGCCGCCAGCTCCTACAATGAGCAGTTCTTC
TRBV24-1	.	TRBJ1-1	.	CATRGAGDTEAFF	TGTGCCACCAGGGGGGCTGGGGACACTGAAGCTTTCTTT
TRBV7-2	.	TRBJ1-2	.	CASSLEVGARTF	TGTGCCAGCAGCTTAGAGGTGGGGGCGAGGACCTTC
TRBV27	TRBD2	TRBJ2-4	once	CASSLGTTKNIQYF	TGTGCCAGCAGTCTAGGGACTACTAAAAACATTCAGTACTTC
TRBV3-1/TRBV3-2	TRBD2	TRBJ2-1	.	CASSLSGGGSEQFF	TGTGCCAGCAGCCTTAGTGGGGGGGGTAGTGAGCAGTTCTTC
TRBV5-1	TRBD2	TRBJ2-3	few	CASSLVLGLAGGTDTQYF	TGCGCCAGCAGCTTGGTGTTGGGACTAGCGGGGGGCACAGATACGCAGTATTTT
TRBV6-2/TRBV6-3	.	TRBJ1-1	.	CASSSVNTEAFF	TGTGCCAGCAGTTCTGTGAACACTGAAGCTTTCTTT
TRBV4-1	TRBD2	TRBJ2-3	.	CASSQVQTGTSGATSTDTQYF	TGCGCCAGCAGCCAAGTCCAGACCGGGACTAGCGGGGCCACTAGCACAGATACGCAGTATTTT
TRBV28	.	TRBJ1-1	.	CASSLEAGYEAFF	TGTGCCAGCAGTTTGGAAGCGGGCTATGAAGCTTTCTTT
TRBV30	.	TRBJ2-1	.	CAWTMVGGGTHEQFF	TGTGCCTGGACCATGGTAGGAGGCGGGACTCATGAGCAGTTCTTC
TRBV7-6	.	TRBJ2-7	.	CASSPTTGGAYEQYF	TGTGCCAGCAGCCCCACCACAGGGGGGGCCTACGAGCAGTACTTC
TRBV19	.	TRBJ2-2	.	CASSILREIGGELFF	TGTGCCAGTAGTATTCTCAGGGAAATTGGCGGGGAGCTGTTTTTT
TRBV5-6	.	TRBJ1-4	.	CASSLVGLGHEKLFF	TGTGCCAGCAGCTTGGTGGGACTCGGGCATGAAAAACTGTTTTTT
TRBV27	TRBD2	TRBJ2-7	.	CASSSSGSGTYEQYF	TGTGCCAGCAGTTCTAGCGGGAGTGGAACCTACGAGCAGTACTTC
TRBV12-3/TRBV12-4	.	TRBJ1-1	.	CASSFTGTEAFF	TGTGCCAGCAGTTTTACGGGTACCGAAGCTTTCTTT
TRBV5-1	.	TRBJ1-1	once	CASSLAPVGGTEAFF	TGCGCCAGCAGCTTGGCCCCCGTGGGGGGAACTGAAGCTTTCTTT
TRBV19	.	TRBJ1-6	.	CASSLPRVRSPLHF	TGTGCCAGTAGTCTACCCCGGGTGCGTTCACCCCTCCACTTT
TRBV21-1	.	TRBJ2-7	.	CASSKSPIVAGVEGFGSYEQYF	TGTGCCAGCAGCAAAAGCCCGATAGTAGCGGGAGTGGAAGGATTTGGCTCCTACGAGCAGTACTTC
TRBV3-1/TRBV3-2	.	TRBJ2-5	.	CASSQDSGAQETQYF	TGTGCCAGCAGCCAGGACAGCGGGGCCCAAGAGACCCAGTACTTC
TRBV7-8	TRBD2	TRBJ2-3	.	CASSPLAGYSTDTQYF	TGTGCCAGCAGCCCCTTAGCGGGATACAGCACAGATACGCAGTATTTT
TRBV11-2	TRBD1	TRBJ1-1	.	CASSLVRGRLKNTEAFF	TGTGCCAGCAGCTTAGTTAGGGGGCGATTGAAGAACACTGAAGCTTTCTTT
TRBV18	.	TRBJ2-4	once	CASSPVGVGDIQYF	TGTGCCAGCTCTCCGGTAGGGGTAGGGGACATTCAGTACTTC
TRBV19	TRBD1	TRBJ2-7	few	CASTRQGELGEQYF	TGTGCCAGTACTCGGCAGGGGGAATTGGGCGAGCAGTACTTC
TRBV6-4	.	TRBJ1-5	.	CAAYTWPQHF	TGTGCCGCTTACACGTGGCCCCAGCATTTT
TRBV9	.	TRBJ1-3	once	CASSVEQGNTIYF	TGTGCCAGCAGCGTAGAACAAGGAAACACCATATATTTT
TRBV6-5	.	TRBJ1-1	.	CASALGGNTEAFF	TGTGCCAGCGCCCTGGGAGGGAACACTGAAGCTTTCTTT
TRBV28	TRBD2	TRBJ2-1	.	CASRSPSGSSYNEQFF	TGTGCCAGCAGATCCCCGAGCGGGAGTTCCTACAATGAGCAGTTCTTC
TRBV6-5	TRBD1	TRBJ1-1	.	CASSYTDRVNTEAFF	TGTGCCAGCAGTTACACCGACAGGGTGAACACTGAAGCTTTCTTT
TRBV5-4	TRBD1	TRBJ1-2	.	CASSTLPGTGHGYTF	TGTGCCAGCAGCACCCTGCCCGGGACAGGGCATGGCTACACCTTC
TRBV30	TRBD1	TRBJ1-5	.	CAWSRTGDQPQHF	TGTGCCTGGAGTCGGACAGGAGATCAGCCCCAGCATTTT
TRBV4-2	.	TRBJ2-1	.	CASSQEGGASGRSYNEQFF	TGTGCCAGCAGCCAAGAGGGGGGGGCTTCAGGGCGCTCCTACAATGAGCAGTTCTTC
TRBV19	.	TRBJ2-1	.	CASSIAGLYNEQFF	TGTGCCAGTAGTATAGCGGGACTGTACAATGAGCAGTTCTTC
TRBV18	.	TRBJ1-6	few	CASSPSGMDSPLHF	TGTGCCAGCTCCCCGTCCGGGATGGATTCACCCCTCCACTTT
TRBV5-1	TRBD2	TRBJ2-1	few	CASSWTSGSSYNEQFF	TGCGCCAGCAGCTGGACTAGCGGGAGCTCCTACAATGAGCAGTTCTTC
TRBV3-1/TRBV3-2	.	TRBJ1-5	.	CASSQEVRDYSNQPQHF	TGTGCCAGCAGCCAAGAGGTCAGGGATTATAGCAATCAGCCCCAGCATTTT
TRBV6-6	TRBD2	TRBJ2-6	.	CASSPLAGGPPGANVLTF	TGTGCCAGCAGTCCGTTAGCGGGAGGGCCACCTGGGGCCAACGTCCTGACTTTC
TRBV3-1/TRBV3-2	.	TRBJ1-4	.	CASSHSAPGEKLFF	TGTGCCAGCAGCCATTCGGCCCCGGGTGAAAAACTGTTTTTT
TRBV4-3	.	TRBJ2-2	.	CASSQWGPVVDTGELFF	TGCGCCAGCAGCCAGTGGGGCCCGGTCGTGGACACCGGGGAGCTGTTTTTT